These T cell receptor beta chains were read from a single sample in a study of radiation and T cells in renal cell carcinoma. Sequencing used immunoSEQ multiplex PCR; TCRdb keeps in-frame clones, though not all of them. The table has about 20,000 clones, just over 60% seen once; the top ten hold around 13%. The input for sequencing was tumor tissue, taken from a patient whose treatment included radiotherapy and nephrectomy. These receptors originate from a woman between 65 and 79 years old with renal cell carcinoma. Both conserved end residues are part of each CDR3.

V: TRBV6-5
J: TRBJ1-2
CDR3: CASSLSRDYGYTF

V: TRBV10-1
J: TRBJ2-5
CDR3: CATEGKASGGLYQETQYF

V: TRBV4-2
J: TRBJ1-1
CDR3: CASSPGLLFEAFF

V: TRBV7-2
J: TRBJ1-1
CDR3: CASSPVGDTEAFF

V: TRBV5-5
J: TRBJ1-1
CDR3: CASRQDLNTEAFF

V: TRBV28
J: TRBJ1-1
CDR3: CASSTAVSEAFF

V: TRBV6-6
J: TRBJ2-7
CDR3: CAISDLYSGPYEQYF

V: TRBV7-2
J: TRBJ2-3
CDR3: CASNRWGGSTDTQYF

V: TRBV6-1
J: TRBJ2-3
CDR3: CASSDIGTSGGATQYF

V: TRBV9
J: TRBJ2-2
CDR3: CASSPTSGMRGTGELFF

V: TRBV9
J: TRBJ2-3
CDR3: CASSVIYSDTQYF

V: TRBV15
J: TRBJ1-2
CDR3: CATSWGTPPESYGYTF

V: TRBV7-8
J: TRBJ2-5
CDR3: CASSSAAVQYF

V: TRBV7-9
J: TRBJ1-5
CDR3: CASSLGVYSNQPQHF